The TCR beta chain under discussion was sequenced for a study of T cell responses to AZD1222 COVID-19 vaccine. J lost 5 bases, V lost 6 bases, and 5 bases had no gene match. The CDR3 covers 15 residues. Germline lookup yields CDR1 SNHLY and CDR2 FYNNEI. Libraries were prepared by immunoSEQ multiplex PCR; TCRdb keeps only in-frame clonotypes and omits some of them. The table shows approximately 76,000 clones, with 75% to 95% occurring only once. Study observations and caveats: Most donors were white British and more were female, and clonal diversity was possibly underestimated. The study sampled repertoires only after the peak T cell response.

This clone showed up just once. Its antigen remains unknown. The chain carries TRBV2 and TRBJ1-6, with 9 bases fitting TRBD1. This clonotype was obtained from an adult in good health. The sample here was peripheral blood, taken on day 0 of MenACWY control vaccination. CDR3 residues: CASRDRGNNNSPLHF. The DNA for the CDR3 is TGTGCCAGCAGGGACAGGGGTAACAATAATTCACCCCTCCACTTT.